The T cell receptor beta chain under discussion was sequenced for a study of cytomegalovirus exposure and HLA in healthy donors. Whole-study context: Unique TCR beta sequences numbering fewer than 130 million came from about 179 million T cells in an earlier analysis. Study conclusions and caveats: A missense DCLRE1C variant was associated with V- and J-gene trimming of TCR beta chains in a later analysis, and an independent cohort replicated the association.

CDR1 KGHSH and CDR2 LQKENI come from the germline V gene. The CDR3 contains 14 residues. V lost 2 bases and J lost 3, with 10 bases in between. Both 60 Vbeta primers and 13 Jbeta primers went into the PCR. Assay used: immunoSEQ multiplex PCR; TCRdb lists only in-frame clones, some missing. The sample has some 110,000 clones, 73% seen once. Remarks on this clone: What it recognizes is unknown.

This sequence was found in a man aged 55 to 70 in good health and CMV-seropositive. The genes are TRBV18 and TRBJ2-5; D uncertain. What was sequenced was PBMCs. The CDR3 nucleotides read TGTGCCAGCTCACCAAACGACGGAGAAGAGACCCAGTACTTC. Protein sequence: CASSPNDGEETQYF.